This TCR beta chain appears in the sequencing data of a study of response to subunit inactivated influenza vaccine. Regarding the study as a whole: Each seasonal flu vaccination may recruit only limited new T cells, authors suggested.

This clonotype turned up a few times. Its antigen is as yet unknown. MiXCR was run by TCRdb on the RT-PCR reads, yielding one entry per CDR3 protein. The sample has about 540,000 distinct CDR3 sequences, around 13% seen once; the top ten hold 11%. This clonotype was sampled from a man in his fifties who received an inactivated influenza vaccine. Source: PBMCs from blood, taken roughly 13 days after vaccination.

In nucleotides, the CDR3 is TGTGCCAGCAGCTTAAGCAGGGCGGTAGAGACCCAGTACTTC. As protein: CASSLSRAVETQYF. The chain employs TRBV7-2 and TRBJ2-5; a possible D gene is TRBD1 (5 bases). Germline CDR1 SGHTA, CDR2 FQGNSA. The V and J ends lost 2 bases and 4 bases respectively, with 11 bases between them. There are 14 residues in the CDR3.